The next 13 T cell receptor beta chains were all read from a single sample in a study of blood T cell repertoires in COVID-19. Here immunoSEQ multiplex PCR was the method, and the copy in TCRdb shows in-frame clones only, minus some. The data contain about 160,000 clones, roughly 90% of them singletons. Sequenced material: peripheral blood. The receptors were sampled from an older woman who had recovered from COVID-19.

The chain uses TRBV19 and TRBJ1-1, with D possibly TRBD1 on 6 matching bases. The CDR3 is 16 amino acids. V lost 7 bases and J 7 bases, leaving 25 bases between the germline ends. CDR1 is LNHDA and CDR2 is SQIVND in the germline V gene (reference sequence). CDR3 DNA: TGTGCCAGTACCCCCTGGGGGCAACAGGGAGCCTTTGAAGCTTTCTTT. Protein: CASTPWGQQGAFEAFF.

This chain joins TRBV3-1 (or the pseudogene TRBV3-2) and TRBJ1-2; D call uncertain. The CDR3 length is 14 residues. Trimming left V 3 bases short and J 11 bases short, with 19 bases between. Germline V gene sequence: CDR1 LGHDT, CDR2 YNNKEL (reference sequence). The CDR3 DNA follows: TGTGCCAGCAGCCAGGGAGACACGGAGGAGAGGTACACCTTC. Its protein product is CASSQGDTEERYTF.

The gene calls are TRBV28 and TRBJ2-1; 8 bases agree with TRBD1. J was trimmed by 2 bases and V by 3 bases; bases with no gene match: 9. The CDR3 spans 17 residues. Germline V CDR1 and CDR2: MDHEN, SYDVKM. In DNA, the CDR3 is TGTGCCAGCAGTTTGTGGCTGACAGGGGCGACCTACAATGAGCAGTTCTTC. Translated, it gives CASSLWLTGATYNEQFF.

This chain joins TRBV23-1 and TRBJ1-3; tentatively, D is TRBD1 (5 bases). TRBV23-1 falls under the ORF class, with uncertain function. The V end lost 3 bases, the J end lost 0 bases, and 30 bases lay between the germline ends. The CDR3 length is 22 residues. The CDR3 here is CASSHPPEGLRAKGNSGNTIYF. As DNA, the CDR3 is TGCGCCAGCAGTCATCCGCCCGAGGGACTTCGTGCCAAAGGGAACTCTGGAAACACCATATATTTT.

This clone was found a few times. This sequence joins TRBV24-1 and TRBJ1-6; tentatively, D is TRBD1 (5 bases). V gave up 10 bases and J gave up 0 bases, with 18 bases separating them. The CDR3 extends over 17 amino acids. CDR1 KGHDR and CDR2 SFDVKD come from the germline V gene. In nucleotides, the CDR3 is TGTGCCACTCGTGGGGACGGGGGAAGCTCCTATAATTCACCCCTCCACTTT. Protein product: CATRGDGGSSYNSPLHF.

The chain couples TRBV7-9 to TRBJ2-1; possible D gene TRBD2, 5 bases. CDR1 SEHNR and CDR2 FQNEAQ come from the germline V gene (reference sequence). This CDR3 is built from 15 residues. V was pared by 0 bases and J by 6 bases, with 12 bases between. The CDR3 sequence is CASSLAARAGNEQFF. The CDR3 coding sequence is TGTGCCAGCAGCTTAGCTGCTAGGGCGGGCAATGAGCAGTTCTTC.

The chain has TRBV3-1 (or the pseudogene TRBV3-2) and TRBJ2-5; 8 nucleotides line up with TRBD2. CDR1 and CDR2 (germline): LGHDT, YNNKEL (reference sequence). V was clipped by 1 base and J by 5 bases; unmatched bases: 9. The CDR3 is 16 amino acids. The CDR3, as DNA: TGTGCCAGCAGCCAAGGGACGGGGGGGGCCAGTGAGACCCAGTACTTC. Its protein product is CASSQGTGGASETQYF.

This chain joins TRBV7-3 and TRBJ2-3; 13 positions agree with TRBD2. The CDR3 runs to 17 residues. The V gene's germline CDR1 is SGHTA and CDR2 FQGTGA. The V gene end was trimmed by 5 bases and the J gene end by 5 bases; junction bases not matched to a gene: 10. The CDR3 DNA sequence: TGTGCCAGCAGCCAAGGCCCACTAGCGGGGGGGCAAGATACGCAGTATTTT. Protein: CASSQGPLAGGQDTQYF.

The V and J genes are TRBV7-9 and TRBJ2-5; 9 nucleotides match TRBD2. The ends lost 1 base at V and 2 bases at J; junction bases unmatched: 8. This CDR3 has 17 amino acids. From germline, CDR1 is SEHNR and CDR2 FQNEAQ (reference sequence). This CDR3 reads CASSLGGSSGVQETQYF. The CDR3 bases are TGTGCCAGCAGCTTAGGCGGGTCTAGCGGGGTACAAGAGACCCAGTACTTC.

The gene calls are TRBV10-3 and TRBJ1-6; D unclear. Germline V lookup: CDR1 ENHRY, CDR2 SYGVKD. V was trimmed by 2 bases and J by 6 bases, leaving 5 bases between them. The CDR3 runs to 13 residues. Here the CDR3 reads CAISEGSNSPLHF. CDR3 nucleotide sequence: TGTGCCATCAGTGAGGGTAGTAATTCACCCCTCCACTTT.

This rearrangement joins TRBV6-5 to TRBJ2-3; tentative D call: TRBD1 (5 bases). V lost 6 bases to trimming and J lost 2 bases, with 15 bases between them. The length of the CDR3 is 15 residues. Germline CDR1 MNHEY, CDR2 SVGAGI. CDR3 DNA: TGTGCCAGCAGCCCCAGGCAGGGAAACACAGATACGCAGTATTTT. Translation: CASSPRQGNTDTQYF.

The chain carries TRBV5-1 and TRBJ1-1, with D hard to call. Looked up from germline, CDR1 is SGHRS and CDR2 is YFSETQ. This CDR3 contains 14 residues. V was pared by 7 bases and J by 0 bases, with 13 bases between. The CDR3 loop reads CASARRGLNTEAFF. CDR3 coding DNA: TGCGCCAGCGCCCGCCGCGGCTTGAACACTGAAGCTTTCTTT.

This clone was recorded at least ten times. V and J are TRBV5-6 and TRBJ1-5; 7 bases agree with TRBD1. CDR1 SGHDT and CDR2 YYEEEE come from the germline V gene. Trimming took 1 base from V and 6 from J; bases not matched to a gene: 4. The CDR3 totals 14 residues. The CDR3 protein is CASSLRGGSQPQHF. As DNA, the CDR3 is TGTGCCAGCAGCTTGAGAGGGGGCAGTCAGCCCCAGCATTTT.